The next 24 T cell receptor beta chains were all read from a single sample in a study of blood T cell repertoires in COVID-19. Using immunoSEQ multiplex PCR, the repertoire was profiled, and TCRdb retains in-frame clones only, with some absent. The sample shows hundreds of thousands of clones, approximately 90% of them seen only once. Sequenced: peripheral blood. The receptor source for this set is a woman aged 18-35 years with acute or convalescent COVID-19.

V and J are TRBV7-9 and TRBJ2-2; possible D gene TRBD1, 5 bases. The CDR3 extends over 11 amino acids. The germline V gene has CDR1 SEHNR and CDR2 FQNEAQ (reference sequence). Trimming cost V 8 bases and J 11 bases, with 12 bases left between them. CDR3 loop: CASAQGAELFF. CDR3 nucleotides: TGTGCCAGCGCCCAAGGGGCCGAGCTGTTTTTT.

J is TRBJ2-2 and V is TRBV11-3; D is undetermined. In germline, CDR1 is SGHNT, CDR2 YENEEA. Trimming took off 4 bases at V and 4 bases at J, with 10 bases between the two ends. The CDR3 has 14 residues. The CDR3 DNA sequence: TGTGCCAGCAGCTCGCGAAGTGCCACCGGGGAGCTGTTTTTT. Encoded protein: CASSSRSATGELFF.

The chain links TRBV9 to TRBJ2-7; 10 positions match TRBD1. V trimming: 3 bases; J trimming: 4 bases; junction bases outside the gene matches: 7. The CDR3 totals 15 residues. Germline CDR1 reads SGDLS; CDR2 reads YYNGEE. The CDR3 sequence: CASSANPGQGYEQYF. DNA of the CDR3: TGTGCCAGCAGCGCGAATCCGGGACAGGGGTACGAGCAGTACTTC.

The chain recombines TRBV4-1 with TRBJ1-1, with TRBD1 matching over 11 bases. With V trimmed by 3 bases and J by 4 bases, 4 bases remained unmatched. CDR3 size: 15 residues. CDR1 and CDR2 from the germline V gene are MGHRA and YSYEKL. CDR3 region: CASSHPGTGGTEAFF. In DNA form, the CDR3 reads TGCGCCAGCAGCCACCCCGGGACAGGGGGCACTGAAGCTTTCTTT.

The chain carries TRBV2 and TRBJ2-3, with D perhaps matching TRBD2 (5 bases). The CDR3 is 14 residues long. Germline V gene data show CDR1 as SNHLY and CDR2 as FYNNEI. Between the trimmed V and J ends, which lost 9 bases and 0 bases, there was a span of 13 bases. CDR3 protein: CASLRGLSTDTQYF. CDR3 bases: TGTGCCAGTCTAAGAGGGCTTAGCACAGATACGCAGTATTTT.

V usage is TRBV14 and J usage is TRBJ1-5; TRBD1 aligns across 8 bases. With V trimmed by 1 base and J by 11 bases, 13 bases remained unmatched. The CDR3 is made up of 16 amino acids. CDR1 is SGHDN, CDR2 FVKESK, per germline. In DNA, the CDR3 is TGTGCCAGCAGCCAAGGGACAGGGCGCCGCAGGGGGACCCAGCATTTT. Translated, it gives CASSQGTGRRRGTQHF.

The V call is TRBV6-5, the J call TRBJ2-3; D possibly corresponds to TRBD1 (6 bases). The CDR3 extends over 14 amino acids. Germline CDR1 MNHEY, CDR2 SVGAGI. Trimming removed 8 bases from V and 4 bases from J, with 16 bases in between. In DNA, the CDR3 is TGTGCCAGCTCCGGCAGGGGTGACGCAGATACGCAGTATTTT. Translated, it gives CASSGRGDADTQYF.

The chain combines TRBV4-1 with TRBJ1-2, with D unresolved. The CDR3 consists of 13 residues. Germline-derived CDR1 and CDR2 are MGHRA and YSYEKL. V was clipped by 3 bases and J by 1 base, with 6 bases between them. The CDR3 DNA follows: TGCGCCAGCAGCCATGGGAGTAACTATGGCTACACCTTC. Its protein is CASSHGSNYGYTF.

A few counts support this clone. The chain carries TRBV10-3 and TRBJ1-1, with D possibly TRBD1 on 5 matching bases. The CDR3 has 18 amino acids. V was trimmed by 0 bases and J by 1 base, leaving 18 bases between them. Germline loops: CDR1 ENHRY, CDR2 SYGVKD. The CDR3 protein is CAISESVIKTVENTEAFF. The DNA of the CDR3 is TGTGCCATCAGTGAGTCCGTAATAAAGACAGTAGAGAACACTGAAGCTTTCTTT.

The chain uses TRBV12-5 and TRBJ1-2, with D possibly TRBD1 on 5 matching bases. Germline CDR1 reads LGHNT; CDR2 reads FRNRAP. This CDR3 is 15 amino acids long. Trimming removed 3 bases from V and 2 bases from J, with 13 bases in between. The CDR3 loop is CASGLTLQENYGYTF. For the CDR3, the DNA is TGTGCTAGTGGTTTAACTTTACAGGAGAACTATGGCTACACCTTC.

The rearrangement links TRBV7-9 to TRBJ2-7; D remains unclear. V was pared by 5 bases and J by 0 bases, with 14 bases between. This CDR3 spans 15 amino acids. CDR1 and CDR2 (germline): SEHNR, FQNEAQ (reference sequence). This chain's CDR3 is CASSPQGRPSYEQYF. CDR3 sequence (DNA): TGTGCCAGCAGCCCCCAAGGCAGGCCCTCCTACGAGCAGTACTTC. Based on the CDR3 plus reference TRBV7-9 and TRBJ2-7, the full variable domain is DTGVSQNPRHKITKRGQNVTFRCDPISEHNRLYWYRQTLGQGPEFLTYFQNEAQLEKSRLLSDRFSAERPKGSFSTLEIQRTEQGDSAMYLCASSPQGRPSYEQYFGPGTRLTVT.

The chain couples TRBV19 to TRBJ1-1, with 8 bases aligning to TRBD1. The CDR3 loop spans 13 amino acids. The V gene's germline CDR1 is LNHDA and CDR2 SQIVND (reference sequence). After removal of 2 bases from V and 8 bases from J, the junction contained 4 bases not matched to a gene. Written as DNA, the CDR3 is TGTGCCAGTAGTATAACAGGGGGAGCCGAAGCTTTCTTT. Its protein is CASSITGGAEAFF.

This clone was seen just once. The chain employs TRBV4-2 and TRBJ1-5; 9 bases are a match to TRBD1. The CDR3 contains 14 residues. Losses at the gene ends were 3 bases for V and 12 bases for J; bases not matched to a gene: 9. CDR1 and CDR2 from the germline V gene are LGHNA and YNFKEQ. CDR3 sequence: CASSHVHGQGLQHF. CDR3 sequence (DNA): TGTGCCAGCAGCCACGTGCACGGACAGGGGCTCCAGCATTTT.

CDR3 sequence reads: CASSRQGECHEQYF. CDR3 in DNA: TGTGCCAGCAGTAGACAGGGGGAGTGCCACGAGCAGTACTTC. This chain uses TRBV6-4 with TRBJ2-7; 9 bases map to TRBD1. The ends lost 5 bases at V and 5 bases at J; junction bases unmatched: 7. The CDR3 sequence is 14 residues long. Germline lookup yields CDR1 MRHNA and CDR2 SNTAGT.

This clone was counted once. The chain links TRBV25-1 to TRBJ1-3, with D tentatively TRBD1 (5 bases). V gave up 2 bases and J gave up 4 bases, with 9 bases separating them. This CDR3 is 14 amino acids long. CDR1 is MGHDK and CDR2 is SYGVNS in the germline V gene. The CDR3 reads CASSEGGVGNTIYF. The CDR3 DNA sequence: TGTGCCAGCAGTGAAGGGGGGGTGGGAAACACCATATATTTT.

The chain links TRBV6-2 or TRBV6-3 to TRBJ2-1; TRBD2 might be the D (5 bases). The CDR3 has 15 amino acids. CDR1 and CDR2 from the germline V gene are MNHEY and SVGEGT. With 4 bases removed from V and 7 bases from J, the gap between germline ends came to 17 bases. This CDR3 reads CASSSTRTDLNEQFF. As DNA, the CDR3 is TGTGCCAGCAGTTCCACCCGGACGGACTTGAATGAGCAGTTCTTC.

In nucleotides, the CDR3 is TGTGCCAGCAGCTTAGTTGGAGGGGCCGGCTACACCTTC. It translates to CASSLVGGAGYTF. The gene calls are TRBV7-8 and TRBJ1-2, with a possible D match to TRBD1 (5 bases). The V end was cut by 1 base, the J end by 8 bases, with 11 bases between. CDR1 and CDR2 from the germline V gene are SGHVS and FQNEAQ. The CDR3 covers 13 residues.

This chain links TRBV7-2 with TRBJ2-7; 7 bases match TRBD1. CDR1 and CDR2 (germline): SGHTA, FQGNSA. This CDR3 contains 14 residues. After removal of 7 bases from V and 1 base from J, the junction contained 7 bases not matched to a gene. The CDR3 here is CASKLDRVSYEQYF. The DNA for the CDR3 is TGTGCCAGCAAACTCGACAGGGTATCCTACGAGCAGTACTTC.

This sequence joins TRBV7-8 and TRBJ2-5; 13 bases fit TRBD2. The ends lost 5 bases at V and 5 bases at J; junction bases unmatched: 5. The CDR3 sequence is 15 residues long. Germline V CDR1 and CDR2: SGHVS, FQNEAQ. The DNA for the CDR3 is TGTGCCAGCAGCCGACTAGCGGGGGGCGGGGAGACCCAGTACTTC. The encoded protein is CASSRLAGGGETQYF.

The rearrangement uses TRBV3-1 (or the pseudogene TRBV3-2) and TRBJ1-1, with D possibly matching TRBD1 (5 bases). Trimming left V 4 bases short and J 1 base short, with 13 bases between. This CDR3 is built from 15 residues. The germline V gene encodes CDR1 LGHDT and CDR2 YNNKEL (reference sequence). The CDR3 sequence is CASSLHGGGNTEAFF. The CDR3 DNA reads TGTGCCAGCAGCCTCCACGGGGGAGGGAACACTGAAGCTTTCTTT.

The rearrangement joins TRBV4-2 to TRBJ2-3; D gene uncertain. The germline V and J ends were trimmed by 0 bases and 4 bases, with 11 bases remaining between them. The V gene's germline CDR1 is LGHNA and CDR2 YNFKEQ. The CDR3 is 15 amino acids. The CDR3: CASSQDELGPDTQYF. DNA for the CDR3: TGTGCCAGCAGCCAAGATGAGCTTGGGCCAGATACGCAGTATTTT.

This chain connects TRBV6-2 or TRBV6-3 to TRBJ1-1, with a tentative D call TRBD1 (6 bases). This CDR3 has 15 residues. The V gene's germline CDR1 is MNHEY and CDR2 SVGEGT. V lost 5 bases and J 0 bases, leaving 13 bases between the germline ends. CDR3 sequence reads: CASSHHRDMNTEAFF. In DNA form, the CDR3 reads TGTGCCAGCAGTCATCACAGGGACATGAACACTGAAGCTTTCTTT.

This clone has a handful of counts. The chain combines TRBV27 with TRBJ1-4, with 7 bases aligning to TRBD1. With V trimmed by 2 bases and J by 5 bases, 8 bases remained unmatched. The CDR3 spans 16 residues. The V gene's germline CDR1 is MNHEY and CDR2 SMNVEV (reference sequence). The CDR3 spells CASSLEGGQSNEKLFF. In DNA form, the CDR3 reads TGTGCCAGCAGTTTAGAGGGGGGACAGTCAAATGAAAAACTGTTTTTT.

V gene TRBV15 combines with J gene TRBJ2-5, with a weak D call TRBD2 (6 bases). Germline V CDR1 and CDR2: LNHNV, YYDKDF (reference sequence). CDR3 length equals 15 residues. V was trimmed by 5 bases and J by 2 bases, leaving 15 bases between them. This CDR3 is CATSVRLGAQETQYF. As DNA, the CDR3 is TGTGCCACCAGCGTCCGACTAGGGGCTCAAGAGACCCAGTACTTC.